Included here is one TCR beta chain sequence, with context. As yet, its antigen is unknown. One entry per CDR3 protein results from TCRdb running MiXCR on the reads. Among about 60,000 distinct CDR3 sequences listed, less than 65% were seen once. This sample was taken from a study of type 1 regulatory T cells. Study details: T-allo10 is a Tr1-enriched, alloantigen-specific CD4 T cell product made in vitro.

This CDR3 region has 16 residues. V was clipped by 6 bases and J by 0 bases; unmatched bases: 7. Study conclusions and caveats: Tr1 cells had a more restricted TCR repertoire than non-Tr1 cells.

This chain uses TRBV12-3 or TRBV12-4 with TRBJ2-2; the match to TRBD1 covers 7 bases. The sequenced sample consisted of cultured non-Tr1 T cells, either the whole culture or a sorted T cell fraction (not recorded which). The TCR comes from a human donor in good health. The CDR3 reads CASSTPGGSNTGELFF. The CDR3 region has the DNA TGTGCCAGCAGCACACCAGGGGGATCGAACACCGGGGAGCTGTTTTTT.